This T cell receptor (beta chain) was sequenced in a study of T-cell memory formation after mild COVID-19. Notes on the study in general: Clonal second-wave expansions that peaked on day 37 had unconfirmed SARS-CoV-2 specificity. The study detected some responding clones in pre-infection memory, suggesting cross-reactive memory joined. There was a balanced CD4/CD8 profile in clones contracting day 15 to 85, and later expanders leaned CD4+.

Comments on this clonotype: Antigen: not known.

The authors produced TCR alpha and TCR beta cDNA libraries with sample barcodes and UMIs by 5'RACE using constant-segment primers. TCRdb re-derived calls from the 5' RACE reads in MiXCR, one entry per CDR3 protein. Of over 350,000 distinct CDR3 sequences listed, about 17% were seen once; the top ten hold 20% to 25%. Germline values: CDR1 MNHEY, CDR2 SVGEGT. This CDR3 comprises 14 residues. V lost 3 bases and J lost 5, with 13 bases in between. The sequenced material came from PBMCs or a T cell subset sorted from them (not recorded which). The clonotype comes from a man younger than 30 who had mild COVID-19 (a few samples of this study predate the infection). Cell type and time point are not known. The chain is built from TRBV6-2 or TRBV6-3 and TRBJ2-5, with D maybe TRBD2 (6 bases). The CDR3 nucleotides read TGTGCCAGCAGTTATTCAACTAGCCCCGAGACCCAGTACTTC. Protein product: CASSYSTSPETQYF.